This TCR beta chain is drawn from a study of blood T cells in healthy people across ages. For the second PCR, which ran for about 7 to 11 cycles, a sample-barcoded 5' primer and a J-beta primer mix were used. In TCRdb, the 5' RACE reads were re-called with MiXCR into one record per CDR3 protein. Of fewer than 2,000,000 distinct CDR3 sequences detected, about 39% appear once; the ten largest clones hold 23%. Study-wide points: Getting older went along with TCR beta diversity per million T cells dropping roughly linearly.

Germline CDR1 KGHDR, CDR2 SFDVKD. V was shortened by 6 bases and J by 0 bases, with 11 bases between the two germline ends. This CDR3 spans 14 amino acids. This clonotype was seen a few times. Its antigen is not known. V usage is TRBV24-1 and J usage is TRBJ2-7; TRBD1 might be the D (5 bases). The TCR sequence derives from a human donor in good health. Source material: blood. CDR3 DNA: TGTGCCACCAGTTCAGGACATAACTCCTACGAGCAGTACTTC. Translated: CATSSGHNSYEQYF.